A single sample is the source of the 14 T cell receptor beta chains below, sequenced in a study of CXCR3-negative and CXCR3-positive naive CD8 T cells. The study, taken as a whole, reports: The TRB CDR3s that CXCR3-positive naive cells carried were more hydrophobic than those of CXCR3-negative naive cells.

It was by 5' RACE with UMI labels that the TRB cDNA libraries were prepared. TCRdb reanalyzed the 5' RACE reads, giving one entry per CDR3 protein sequence and no DNA. The table gives approximately 100,000 distinct CDR3 sequences; the top ten clones make up around 0.36% of it. Antigens of these TCRs are unknown. The sample consisted of naive CXCR3+ CD8+ T cells from blood. Subset reported: CD45RO-CCR7+CD27+CD95- naive CD8+ T cells expressing CXCR3 (TNR3+). Receptor source: a human donor in good health. Some clones in this sample may be carry-over from other donors' samples.

This chain connects TRBV25-1 to TRBJ1-2; no DNA is available, so the TRBD1 call from TCRdb remains unchecked. From germline, CDR1 is MGHDK and CDR2 SYGVNS. The CDR3 loop spans 20 amino acids. CDR3 amino acids: CASSDPHLSSATGITYGYTF.

The chain couples TRBV6-2 or TRBV6-3 to TRBJ2-7; the TCRdb D gene call, TRBD1, has no DNA to confirm it. Germline-derived CDR1 and CDR2 are MNHEY and SVGEGT. CDR3 length: 15 residues. CDR3 in amino acids: CASSAGQWISYEQYF.

V is TRBV29-1 and J is TRBJ2-5; absent DNA, TCRdb's TRBD1 call cannot be checked. Germline assignment: CDR1 SQVTM and CDR2 ANQGSEA. The CDR3 extends over 15 amino acids. CDR3 amino acids: CSVDGQGPYQETQYF.

This rearrangement joins TRBV4-3 to TRBJ2-3; TCRdb's assignment of TRBD1 cannot be checked, as there is no DNA. The CDR3 contains 16 residues. Per germline, CDR1 LGHNA and CDR2 YSLEER. CDR3 loop: CASSLVQGGHTDTQYF.

The rearrangement uses TRBV4-1 and TRBJ2-7; TCRdb's assignment of TRBD1 cannot be checked, as there is no DNA. This CDR3 spans 16 amino acids. Germline V gives CDR1 MGHRA, CDR2 YSYEKL. This CDR3 is CASSPDPRGFAYEQYF.

CDR3 sequence reads: CASSALQGMGETQYF. The chain has TRBV25-1 and TRBJ2-5; TCRdb gives TRBD1 as the D gene, but with no DNA this cannot be confirmed. Germline V gene lookup returns CDR1 MGHDK and CDR2 SYGVNS. This CDR3 is built from 15 residues.

This CDR3 reads CASSHIPGQYNSPLHF. The V and J genes are TRBV4-1 and TRBJ1-6; TCRdb reports TRBD1, a call that lacks DNA to check it against. The CDR3 runs 16 residues. Germline assignment: CDR1 MGHRA and CDR2 YSYEKL.

J is TRBJ2-7 and V is TRBV7-9. The CDR3 is 11 amino acids. Germline V CDR1 and CDR2: SEHNR, FQNEAQ (reference sequence). CDR3 in amino acids: CASSDNLGAYF. The full variable domain, its missing parts supplied by reference TRBV7-9 and TRBJ2-7, is DTGVSQNPRHKITKRGQNVTFRCDPISEHNRLYWYRQTLGQGPEFLTYFQNEAQLEKSRLLSDRFSAERPKGSFSTLEIQRTEQGDSAMYLCASSDNLGAYFGPGTRLTVT.

V is TRBV6-6 and J is TRBJ1-4; as DNA is missing, the TRBD1 call by TCRdb cannot be tested. CDR1 is MNHNY and CDR2 is SVGAGI in the germline V gene (reference sequence). This CDR3 is 15 amino acids long. CDR3 loop: CASSYFQGANEKLFF.

The chain carries TRBV21-1 and TRBJ2-5. TRBV21-1 is tagged as a pseudogene. This CDR3 is 15 amino acids long. The CDR3 is CASSKARPNQETQYF.

The V and J genes are TRBV12-3 or TRBV12-4 and TRBJ2-1; there is no DNA to check the TCRdb D call of TRBD2. The CDR3 loop spans 14 amino acids. The CDR3 sequence is CASSFSPGRSWQFF.

J is TRBJ2-1 and V is TRBV7-6. CDR1 is SGHVS and CDR2 is FNYEAQ in the germline V gene. This CDR3 region has 12 residues. CDR3: CASKSPYNEQFF.

The chain couples TRBV5-6 to TRBJ2-1. Germline V gives CDR1 SGHDT, CDR2 YYEEEE. The CDR3 length is 15 residues. The CDR3 sequence is CASSWVGSSYNEQFF. The variable domain in full, with the rest retrieved from reference TRBV5-6 and TRBJ2-1, is DAGVTQSPTHLIKTRGQQVTLRCSPKSGHDTVSWYQQALGQGPQFIFQYYEEEERQRGNFPDRFSGHQFPNYSSELNVNALLLGDSALYLCASSWVGSSYNEQFFGPGTRLTVL.

This chain joins TRBV28 and TRBJ1-4; lacking DNA, the TRBD1 call made by TCRdb goes unchecked. Germline loops: CDR1 MDHEN, CDR2 SYDVKM. The CDR3 has 16 amino acids. CDR3: CASRIDRGVGAEKLFF.